One and the same sample provided the 7 T cell receptor beta chains below, sequenced in a study of blood T cell repertoires in COVID-19. The method was immunoSEQ multiplex PCR; TCRdb's version includes in-frame clones alone and lacks a portion of them. Counted here are around 250,000 clones, roughly 85% occurring once; the ten biggest clones make up over 7.5%. Specimen: PBMCs or T cells enriched from blood (not recorded which). Every receptor here comes from a woman aged 45-59 years with acute COVID-19.

This chain joins TRBV28 and TRBJ1-5, with a possible D match to TRBD1 (6 bases). In germline, CDR1 is MDHEN, CDR2 SYDVKM. The CDR3 consists of 14 residues. Trimming cost V 5 bases and J 9 bases, with 17 bases left between them. In DNA form, the CDR3 reads TGTGCCAGCAGTGAGGGACGGAGCAGGGGGCCCCAGCATTTT. Translated, it gives CASSEGRSRGPQHF.

This clone has a count of ten or more. J is TRBJ1-5 and V is TRBV19; 7 bases align to TRBD1. The CDR3 is made up of 21 amino acids. The germline gives CDR1 LNHDA, CDR2 SQIVND (reference sequence). Germline trimming cut 6 bases from V and 3 bases from J; bases unmatched to any gene: 26. This CDR3 is CASSHGDGQDDGWVLNQPQHF. As DNA, the CDR3 is TGTGCCAGTAGCCACGGGGACGGACAGGATGATGGGTGGGTTCTCAATCAGCCCCAGCATTTT.

This clone was counted a single time. This chain links TRBV21-1 with TRBJ1-5; the DNA was not compared with TRBD1, the D call given in the table. TRBV21-1 is noted as a pseudogene. The CDR3 runs 19 residues. CDR3 protein: CASSRPRTDITFSNQPQHF. The CDR3, as DNA: TGTGCCAGCAGCAGGCCTCGTACGGACATCACCTTTAGCAATCAGCCCCAGCATTTT.

The chain couples TRBV30 to TRBJ1-3; TRBD1 might be the D (5 bases). Trimming left V 0 bases short and J 4 bases short, with 16 bases between. The length of the CDR3 is 16 residues. The germline CDR1 and CDR2 sequences are GTSNPN and SVGIG (reference sequence). The CDR3 DNA follows: TGTGCCTGGAGTGTACGTCGGGTCAGGGCGGGAAACACCATATATTTT. This gives the protein CAWSVRRVRAGNTIYF.

The chain employs TRBV6-4 and TRBJ1-2, with TRBD1 matching over 10 bases. The CDR3 length is 17 residues. The V segment lost 5 bases and the J segment 7 bases; nucleotides outside the gene matches: 16. Germline V gene data show CDR1 as MRHNA and CDR2 as SNTAGT. DNA for the CDR3: TGTGCCAGCAGTCCGGTGTGGGACAGGGGCTTAGGAGGTGGCTACACCTTC. Protein sequence: CASSPVWDRGLGGGYTF.

The chain links TRBV7-2 to TRBJ2-7, with 10 nucleotides matching TRBD2. CDR3 length: 15 residues. V lost 1 base and J lost 7; bases outside the gene matches: 7. Germline assignment: CDR1 SGHTA and CDR2 FQGNSA. The CDR3 nucleotides are TGTGCCAGCAGCTTAGTCCCGGGACTAGCGAAAGAGCAGTACTTC. This codes for CASSLVPGLAKEQYF. The full variable domain, rest sourced from reference TRBV7-2 and TRBJ2-7, is GAGVSQSPSNKVTEKGKDVELRCDPISGHTALYWYRQSLGQGLEFLIYFQGNSAPDKSGLPSDRFSAERTGGSVSTLTIQRTQQEDSAVYLCASSLVPGLAKEQYFGPGTRLTVT.

Many counts were recorded for this clone. The V and J genes are TRBV11-1 and TRBJ2-2; TRBD2 matches at 11 bases. This CDR3 contains 16 residues. Trimming took 1 base from V and 5 from J; bases not matched to a gene: 3. Germline V gene lookup returns CDR1 SGHAT and CDR2 FQDESV (reference sequence). CDR3 protein: CASSLGLAGYTGELFF. The CDR3, as DNA: TGTGCCAGCAGCTTAGGACTAGCGGGGTATACCGGGGAGCTGTTTTTT. The whole variable domain, remainder taken from reference TRBV11-1 and TRBJ2-2, is EAEVAQSPRYKITEKSQAVAFWCDPISGHATLYWYRQILGQGPELLVQFQDESVVDDSQLPKDRFSAERLKGVDSTLKIQPAELGDSAMYLCASSLGLAGYTGELFFGEGSRLTVL.